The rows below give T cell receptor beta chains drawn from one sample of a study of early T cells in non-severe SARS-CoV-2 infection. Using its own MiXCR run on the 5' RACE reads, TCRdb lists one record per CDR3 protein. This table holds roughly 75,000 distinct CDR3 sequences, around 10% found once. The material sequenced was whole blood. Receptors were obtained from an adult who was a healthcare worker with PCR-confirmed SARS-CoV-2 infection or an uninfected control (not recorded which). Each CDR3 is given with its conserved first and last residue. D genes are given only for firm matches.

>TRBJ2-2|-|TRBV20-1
CSATGQNTGELFF
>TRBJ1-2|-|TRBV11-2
CASSPADYYGYTF
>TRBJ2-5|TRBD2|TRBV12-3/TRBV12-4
CASSRTGSLAAQYF
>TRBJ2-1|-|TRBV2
CASSEPASYNEQFF
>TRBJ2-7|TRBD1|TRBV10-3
CAISLGQDYEQYF
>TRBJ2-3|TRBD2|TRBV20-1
CSPLLAGGQDTQYF
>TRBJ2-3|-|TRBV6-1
CASSKSPASTDTQYF
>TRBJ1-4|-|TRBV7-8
CASSAGLNEKLFF
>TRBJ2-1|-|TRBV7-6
CASSPLTGSSYNEQFF
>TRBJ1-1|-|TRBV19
CASSTWERGTEAFF
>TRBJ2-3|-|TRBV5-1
CASSLGVSTDTQYF
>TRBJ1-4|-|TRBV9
CASSVGVGNEKLFF
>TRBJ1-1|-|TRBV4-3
CASSPDGGAYTEAFF
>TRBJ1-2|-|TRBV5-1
CASSSGQPNYGYTF
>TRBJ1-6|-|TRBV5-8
CASPRGSSYNSPLHF
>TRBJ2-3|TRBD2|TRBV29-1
CSVEPLLAGDTDTQYF
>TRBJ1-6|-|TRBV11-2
CASSLGGPLHF
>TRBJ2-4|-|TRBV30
CAWSGALGIQYF
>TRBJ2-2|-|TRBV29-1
CSAPEEGSTGELFF
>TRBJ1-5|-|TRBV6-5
CASSYEDRLNQPQHF
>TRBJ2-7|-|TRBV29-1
CSVEDLTGQYF
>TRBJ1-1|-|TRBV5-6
CASSRSSGRAPEAFF
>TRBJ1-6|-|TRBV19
CASSIDRNNSPLHF
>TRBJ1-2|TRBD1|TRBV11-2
CASSARDRALYGYTF
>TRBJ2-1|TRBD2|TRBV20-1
CSARAATGFGTRGFNEQFF
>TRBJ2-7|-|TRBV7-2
CASSFDFSYEQYF
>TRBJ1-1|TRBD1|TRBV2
CASIGTGGDTEAFF
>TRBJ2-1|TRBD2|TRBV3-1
CASSLTSGGINEQFF
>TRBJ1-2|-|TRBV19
CASSNQGQGGYTF
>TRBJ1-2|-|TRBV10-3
CAISQDTYGYTF
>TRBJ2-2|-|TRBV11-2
CASSLVSPLNTGELFF